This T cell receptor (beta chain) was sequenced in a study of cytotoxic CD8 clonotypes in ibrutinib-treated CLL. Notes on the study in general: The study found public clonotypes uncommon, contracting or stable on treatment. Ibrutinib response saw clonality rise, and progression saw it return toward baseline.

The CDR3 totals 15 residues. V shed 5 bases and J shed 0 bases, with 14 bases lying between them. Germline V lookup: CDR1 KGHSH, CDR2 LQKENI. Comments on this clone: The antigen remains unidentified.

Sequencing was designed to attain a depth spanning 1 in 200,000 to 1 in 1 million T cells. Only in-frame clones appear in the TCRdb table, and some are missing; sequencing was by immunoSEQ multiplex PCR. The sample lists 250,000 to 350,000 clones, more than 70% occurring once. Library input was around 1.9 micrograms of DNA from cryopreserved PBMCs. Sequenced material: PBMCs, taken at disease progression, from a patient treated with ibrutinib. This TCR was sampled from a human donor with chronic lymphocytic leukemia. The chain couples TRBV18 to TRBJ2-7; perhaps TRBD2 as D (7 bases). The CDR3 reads CASSATGTISYEQYF. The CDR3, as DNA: TGTGCCAGCTCAGCTACAGGGACTATCTCCTACGAGCAGTACTTC.